This TCR beta chain was captured in a study of T cell changes during pregnancy in multiple sclerosis. This CDR3 spans 16 amino acids. Trimming left V 2 bases short and J 5 bases short, with 15 bases between. Per the germline V gene, CDR1 is SGHTA and CDR2 is FQGNSA. Only in-frame clones appear in the TCRdb table, and some are missing; sequencing was by immunoSEQ multiplex PCR. Altogether tens of thousands of clones are present, 75% to 95% being singletons, with the ten largest covering about 2.2%. Sequencing was performed on peripheral blood, taken in the third trimester of pregnancy. V usage is TRBV7-2 and J usage is TRBJ2-2, with a weak D call TRBD2 (6 bases). This receptor was identified in a female donor in good health, enrolled as a control in a pregnancy study. The CDR3 loop reads CASSLTGTQMTGELFF. DNA for the CDR3: TGTGCCAGCAGCTTAACCGGGACTCAAATGACCGGGGAGCTGTTTTTT. Using reference TRBV7-2 and TRBJ2-2 for the parts outside the CDR3, the full variable domain is GAGVSQSPSNKVTEKGKDVELRCDPISGHTALYWYRQSLGQGLEFLIYFQGNSAPDKSGLPSDRFSAERTGGSVSTLTIQRTQQEDSAVYLCASSLTGTQMTGELFFGEGSRLTVL.